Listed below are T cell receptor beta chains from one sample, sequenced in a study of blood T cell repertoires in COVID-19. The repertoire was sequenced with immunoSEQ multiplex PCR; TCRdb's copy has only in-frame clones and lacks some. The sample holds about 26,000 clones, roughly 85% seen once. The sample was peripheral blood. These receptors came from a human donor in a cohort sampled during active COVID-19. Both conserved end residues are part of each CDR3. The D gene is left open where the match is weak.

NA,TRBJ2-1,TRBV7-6,CASSLGNPLPLSSYNEQFF
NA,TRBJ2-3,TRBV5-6,CASSQGGRGTDTQYF
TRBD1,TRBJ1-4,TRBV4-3,CASSQGDRGEKLFF
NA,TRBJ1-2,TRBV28,CASRQGALNYGYTF
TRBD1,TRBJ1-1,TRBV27,CASSPSGQGQEGAEAFF
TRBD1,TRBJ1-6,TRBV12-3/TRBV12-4,CASRRDRDSPLHF
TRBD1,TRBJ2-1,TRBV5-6,CASSPLADRDLYYNEQFF
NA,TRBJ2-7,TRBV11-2,CASSLEVGRVYEQYF
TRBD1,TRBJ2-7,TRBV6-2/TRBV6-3,CASSYSQGAREQYF
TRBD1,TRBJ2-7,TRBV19,CASSAGRDSRYEQYF
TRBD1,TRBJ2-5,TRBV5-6,CASSSYGTGVQETQYF
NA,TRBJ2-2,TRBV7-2,CASSLASLAGELFF
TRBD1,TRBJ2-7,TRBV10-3,CAIRSGTGGHPIYF
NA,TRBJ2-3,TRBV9,CASSVTAQQTTDTQYF
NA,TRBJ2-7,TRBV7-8,CASSFNYEQYF
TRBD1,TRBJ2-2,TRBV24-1,CATAGTGVTGELFF
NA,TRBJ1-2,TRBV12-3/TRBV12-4,CASSLGQDLGYTF
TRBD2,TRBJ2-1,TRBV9,CASSAPGTSLGDEQFF
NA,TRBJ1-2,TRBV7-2,CASSLEPGPPPNYGYTF
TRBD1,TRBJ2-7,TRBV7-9,CASSLGDRTGDEQYF
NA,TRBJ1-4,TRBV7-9,CASSLAHQGEKLFF
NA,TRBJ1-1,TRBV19,CASSPRREVHTEAFF
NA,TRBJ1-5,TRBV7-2,CASSIGSGGGQPQHF
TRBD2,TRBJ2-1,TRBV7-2,CASSLRPGTSGRYNEQFF
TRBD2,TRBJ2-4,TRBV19,CASSEGGIRNIQYF
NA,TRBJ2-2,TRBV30,CAWSEDRGGTGELFF
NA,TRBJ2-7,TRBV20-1,CSANLYEQYF
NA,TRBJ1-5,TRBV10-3,CAIGMTDDNQPQHF
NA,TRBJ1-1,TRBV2,CASGQTTEAFF
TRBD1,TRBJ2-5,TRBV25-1,CASSEGRTGNQETQYF
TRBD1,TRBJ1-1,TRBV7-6,CASRPEGGQMNTEAFF
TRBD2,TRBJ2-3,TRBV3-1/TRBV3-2,CASSQAGTSSSTDTQYF
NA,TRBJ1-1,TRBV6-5,CASSLSGGDTEAFF